Included here is one TCR beta chain sequence, with context. This sample stems from a study of blood T cell repertoires in COVID-19. Study as a whole: Specimens from acute and convalescent COVID-19 originated in the United States, Italy and Spain. The analysed material was cDNA or gDNA that came from T cells, B-cell-depleted T cells, or PBMCs.

Sequenced by immunoSEQ multiplex PCR; TCRdb stores in-frame clones only, minus some. The sample shows 90,000 to 95,000 clones, around 90% of them seen only once. Germline V gene sequence: CDR1 MNHEY, CDR2 SVGAGI. Trimming pared 7 bases from V and 8 bases from J, leaving 11 bases between. This CDR3 comprises 11 residues. The V and J genes are TRBV6-5 and TRBJ1-2; D may be TRBD1 (5 bases). What was sequenced was peripheral blood. The TCR was taken from an older woman with acute or convalescent COVID-19. CDR3 amino acids: CASNQGGGYTF. CDR3 DNA sequence: TGTGCCAGCAATCAGGGTGGCGGCTACACCTTC.